These T cell receptor beta chains were read from a single sample in a study of early T cells in non-severe SARS-CoV-2 infection. TCRdb analysed the 5' RACE reads with MiXCR anew, one entry per CDR3 protein. In the table there are fewer than 65,000 distinct CDR3 sequences, more than 9% of which are singletons. Sequencing was performed on whole blood. The source of these receptors is an adult who was a healthcare worker with PCR-confirmed SARS-CoV-2 infection or an uninfected control (not recorded which). Each CDR3 is given without its conserved first and last residue. The order of the fields is J gene, V gene, CDR3 protein.

j_call: TRBJ2-1
v_call: TRBV6-8
cdr3_aa: ASSRSGNNNEQF

j_call: TRBJ2-7
v_call: TRBV30
cdr3_aa: AWSLLRVLPYEQY

j_call: TRBJ2-5
v_call: TRBV11-1
cdr3_aa: ASSRFSGGTTGETQY

j_call: TRBJ2-3
v_call: TRBV20-1
cdr3_aa: SARHGGEYTQY

j_call: TRBJ2-7
v_call: TRBV7-2
cdr3_aa: ASSSGLAISYEQY

j_call: TRBJ2-1
v_call: TRBV14
cdr3_aa: ASSLGDYNEQF

j_call: TRBJ2-7
v_call: TRBV20-1
cdr3_aa: SARTGAGYEQY

j_call: TRBJ2-2
v_call: TRBV9
cdr3_aa: ASLAPGELF

j_call: TRBJ2-2
v_call: TRBV20-1
cdr3_aa: SARVRDTNSNTGELF

j_call: TRBJ2-5
v_call: TRBV6-2/TRBV6-3
cdr3_aa: ASASGRAFETQY

j_call: TRBJ2-7
v_call: TRBV29-1
cdr3_aa: SVVLGDRGEQY

j_call: TRBJ2-2
v_call: TRBV6-1
cdr3_aa: ASSEAGGELF

j_call: TRBJ2-6
v_call: TRBV7-6
cdr3_aa: ASGGREAGANVLT

j_call: TRBJ1-3
v_call: TRBV29-1
cdr3_aa: SVQYSGNTIY

j_call: TRBJ1-1
v_call: TRBV5-1
cdr3_aa: ASSAGPGTGEAF

j_call: TRBJ2-1
v_call: TRBV7-2
cdr3_aa: ASSARLAANSYNEQF

j_call: TRBJ1-2
v_call: TRBV7-2
cdr3_aa: ASSSQGDYGYT

j_call: TRBJ1-6
v_call: TRBV7-6
cdr3_aa: ASSSWTSPLH

j_call: TRBJ2-4
v_call: TRBV9
cdr3_aa: ASSAYGFDENIQY

j_call: TRBJ2-1
v_call: TRBV12-5
cdr3_aa: ASGSGAEQF

j_call: TRBJ1-1
v_call: TRBV20-1
cdr3_aa: SARDPGQGSLVTEAF

j_call: TRBJ1-5
v_call: TRBV7-9
cdr3_aa: ASSARQGADQPQH

j_call: TRBJ2-3
v_call: TRBV19
cdr3_aa: ASSVDRGRLY

j_call: TRBJ2-3
v_call: TRBV7-9
cdr3_aa: ASSFSGTTDTQY